This is a list of T cell receptor beta chains from one sample in a study of patients and donors after allogeneic stem cell transplantation. TCRdb called the RT-PCR reads again in MiXCR, with one record for every CDR3 protein. The data hold fewer than 500,000 distinct CDR3 sequences, with roughly 17% observed a single time. The sequencing input was blood, either unsorted or a sorted T cell fraction (not recorded which). The receptors derive from a human donor who was either an allogeneic HSCT recipient or a stem cell or donor lymphocyte infusion donor (not recorded which). It is not recorded whose cells these are; they may come from a transplant donor. Each CDR3 is given with its conserved first and last residue. Each record gives: D gene, clone size, V gene, J gene, CDR3 protein, CDR3 DNA. D genes are given only for firm matches. The size of a clone is reported for some rows only, either as once, few or many, or as a class for expanded clones.

D gene: -; clone size: -; V gene: TRBV6-5; J gene: TRBJ1-5; CDR3 protein: CASSYGQKSNQPQHF; CDR3 DNA: TGTGCCAGCAGTTACGGACAGAAAAGCAATCAGCCCCAGCATTTT
D gene: -; clone size: -; V gene: TRBV12-3/TRBV12-4; J gene: TRBJ1-1; CDR3 protein: CASSPLQGHTEAFF; CDR3 DNA: TGTGCCAGCAGTCCGCTTCAGGGGCACACTGAAGCTTTCTTT
D gene: TRBD1; clone size: -; V gene: TRBV6-1; J gene: TRBJ1-6; CDR3 protein: CASSRTGGSGSYNSPLHF; CDR3 DNA: TGTGCCAGCAGTAGAACAGGGGGGTCGGGCTCCTATAATTCACCCCTCCACTTT
D gene: -; clone size: few; V gene: TRBV7-2; J gene: TRBJ1-5; CDR3 protein: CASSYNGLYSNQPQHF; CDR3 DNA: TGTGCCAGCAGCTATAACGGTCTTTATAGCAATCAGCCCCAGCATTTT
D gene: TRBD1; clone size: many; V gene: TRBV5-1; J gene: TRBJ2-5; CDR3 protein: CASSFGTGIGETQYF; CDR3 DNA: TGCGCCAGCAGCTTCGGGACAGGGATCGGTGAGACCCAGTACTTC
D gene: -; clone size: few; V gene: TRBV7-6; J gene: TRBJ1-5; CDR3 protein: CASSSSGESQPQHF; CDR3 DNA: TGTGCCAGCAGCTCCAGCGGGGAAAGTCAGCCCCAGCATTTT
D gene: -; clone size: few; V gene: TRBV19; J gene: TRBJ1-1; CDR3 protein: CASSIGGAYTEAFF; CDR3 DNA: TGTGCCAGTAGTATAGGGGGCGCCTACACTGAAGCTTTCTTT
D gene: TRBD2; clone size: few; V gene: TRBV7-2; J gene: TRBJ2-3; CDR3 protein: CASSSVLLAGDTDTQYF; CDR3 DNA: TGTGCCAGCAGCTCAGTCCTACTAGCGGGGGACACAGATACGCAGTATTTT
D gene: -; clone size: -; V gene: TRBV30; J gene: TRBJ2-7; CDR3 protein: CAWSGGRNSYEQYF; CDR3 DNA: TGTGCCTGGAGTGGTGGCAGGAACTCCTACGAGCAGTACTTC
D gene: -; clone size: -; V gene: TRBV5-3; J gene: TRBJ2-1; CDR3 protein: CARGPGSRLVLHNEQFF; CDR3 DNA: TGTGCCAGAGGTCCCGGATCGAGACTCGTCCTCCACAATGAGCAGTTCTTC
D gene: -; clone size: many; V gene: TRBV4-3; J gene: TRBJ1-3; CDR3 protein: CASSQAPPGSPGNTIYF; CDR3 DNA: TGCGCCAGCAGCCAAGCGCCTCCAGGGTCTCCTGGAAACACCATATATTTT
D gene: TRBD2; clone size: -; V gene: TRBV2; J gene: TRBJ2-1; CDR3 protein: CASTRDYSYNEQFF; CDR3 DNA: TGTGCCAGCACCCGGGACTACTCCTACAATGAGCAGTTCTTC
D gene: TRBD2; clone size: many; V gene: TRBV4-1; J gene: TRBJ2-7; CDR3 protein: CASSQPGLAGFEQYF; CDR3 DNA: TGCGCCAGCAGCCAACCGGGACTAGCGGGATTCGAGCAGTACTTC
D gene: -; clone size: -; V gene: TRBV7-8; J gene: TRBJ2-7; CDR3 protein: CASSLGLEGYEQYF; CDR3 DNA: TGTGCCAGCAGCTTAGGACTAGAGGGCTACGAGCAGTACTTC
D gene: -; clone size: few; V gene: TRBV5-4; J gene: TRBJ2-1; CDR3 protein: CASSSSRVNEQFF; CDR3 DNA: TGTGCCAGCAGTTCGTCCAGGGTCAATGAGCAGTTCTTC
D gene: TRBD1; clone size: -; V gene: TRBV7-2; J gene: TRBJ1-2; CDR3 protein: CASSTRDRGLRGYTF; CDR3 DNA: TGTGCCAGCAGCACAAGGGACAGGGGGTTACGAGGCTACACCTTC
D gene: -; clone size: few; V gene: TRBV27; J gene: TRBJ2-7; CDR3 protein: CASSRSPRTFSTPYEQYF; CDR3 DNA: TGTGCCAGCAGCCGCTCCCCTCGGACGTTCTCCACCCCCTACGAGCAGTACTTC
D gene: -; clone size: -; V gene: TRBV12-3/TRBV12-4; J gene: TRBJ1-4; CDR3 protein: CASTWGGRHNEKLFF; CDR3 DNA: TGTGCCAGCACGTGGGGGGGCAGACATAATGAAAAACTGTTTTTT
D gene: -; clone size: few; V gene: TRBV10-3; J gene: TRBJ1-1; CDR3 protein: CAIRTQGDTEAFF; CDR3 DNA: TGTGCCATCAGGACACAGGGAGACACTGAAGCTTTCTTT
D gene: TRBD2; clone size: few; V gene: TRBV12-3/TRBV12-4; J gene: TRBJ2-3; CDR3 protein: CASSRSFEAGRDTQYF; CDR3 DNA: TGTGCCAGCAGTCGATCCTTCGAAGCGGGGCGAGATACGCAGTATTTT
D gene: TRBD2; clone size: many; V gene: TRBV24-1; J gene: TRBJ2-7; CDR3 protein: CATSDSTSGRRYEQYF; CDR3 DNA: TGTGCCACCAGTGATTCCACTAGCGGCCGACGATACGAGCAGTACTTC
D gene: -; clone size: few; V gene: TRBV3-1; J gene: TRBJ2-3; CDR3 protein: CASSQGARTADTQYF; CDR3 DNA: TGTGCCAGCAGCCAAGGGGCCCGGACAGCAGATACGCAGTATTTT
D gene: -; clone size: -; V gene: TRBV20-1; J gene: TRBJ2-5; CDR3 protein: CSASCWSSGLLKETQYF; CDR3 DNA: TGCAGTGCTAGCTGTTGGTCTTCGGGACTCTTAAAAGAGACCCAGTACTTC
D gene: TRBD1; clone size: -; V gene: TRBV3-1; J gene: TRBJ1-5; CDR3 protein: CASSQAPGQGQPQHF; CDR3 DNA: TGTGCCAGCAGCCAGGCTCCGGGACAGGGTCAGCCCCAGCATTTT
D gene: -; clone size: many; V gene: TRBV12-3/TRBV12-4; J gene: TRBJ1-1; CDR3 protein: CASREQGTEAFF; CDR3 DNA: TGTGCCAGCAGGGAACAGGGAACTGAAGCTTTCTTT
D gene: -; clone size: few; V gene: TRBV24-1; J gene: TRBJ2-4; CDR3 protein: CATSDGQVGRDIQYF; CDR3 DNA: TGTGCCACCAGTGATGGACAGGTTGGGAGGGACATTCAGTACTTC